These 6 T cell receptor beta chains originate from one sample sequenced in a study of monozygotic twins with cystic fibrosis. The protocol was immunoSEQ multiplex PCR, while the TCRdb copy is restricted to in-frame clones and leaves out a portion. Seen here are some 14,000 clones, about 93% observed once, and the top ten hold about a tenth. The sample comprised blood. These receptors were collected from a girl aged 2 to 10 with cystic fibrosis.

This rearrangement joins TRBV5-1 to TRBJ2-1; no clear D gene. V was trimmed by 0 bases and J by 9 bases, leaving 13 bases between them. CDR1 SGHRS and CDR2 YFSETQ come from the germline V gene. The CDR3 is 14 amino acids. The CDR3 reads CASSLGQFDIEQFF. The CDR3 DNA sequence: TGCGCCAGCAGCTTGGGGCAGTTCGATATTGAGCAGTTCTTC.

The V and J genes are TRBV5-5 and TRBJ1-4; TRBD1 might be the D (5 bases). CDR3 length equals 14 residues. The germline gives CDR1 SGHKS, CDR2 YYEKEE (reference sequence). The germline V and J ends were trimmed by 1 base and 8 bases, with 12 bases remaining between them. CDR3 nucleotide sequence: TGTGCCAGCAGCTTGCAGGGACCCTCCGAAAAACTGTTTTTT. It is translated as CASSLQGPSEKLFF. The full variable domain, its missing parts supplied by reference TRBV5-5 and TRBJ1-4, is DAGVTQSPTHLIKTRGQQVTLRCSPISGHKSVSWYQQVLGQGPQFIFQYYEKEERGRGNFPDRFSARQFPNYSSELNVNALLLGDSALYLCASSLQGPSEKLFFGSGTQLSVL.

The rearrangement links TRBV18 to TRBJ2-7, with D possibly matching TRBD2 (6 bases). With 3 bases removed from V and 3 bases from J, the gap between germline ends came to 6 bases. Germline V CDR1 and CDR2: KGHSH, LQKENI. This CDR3 is 12 amino acids long. CDR3 in DNA: TGTGCCAGCTCACCGGGGGGCTACGAGCAGTACTTC. Protein product: CASSPGGYEQYF. The full variable domain, its missing parts supplied by reference TRBV18 and TRBJ2-7, is NAGVMQNPRHLVRRRGQEARLRCSPMKGHSHVYWYRQLPEEGLKFMVYLQKENIIDESGMPKERFSAEFPKEGPSILRIQQVVRGDSAAYFCASSPGGYEQYFGPGTRLTVT.

This chain uses TRBV6-6 with TRBJ2-1, with TRBD1 matching over 9 bases. Unmatched junction bases numbered 5, after V lost 2 bases and J lost 6 bases. The CDR3 runs 15 residues. Germline values: CDR1 MNHNY, CDR2 SVGAGI (reference sequence). The CDR3 DNA follows: TGTGCCAGCAGTTACGGGACAGGGATGAGCAATGAGCAGTTCTTC. Translation: CASSYGTGMSNEQFF.

A single count supports this clone. The chain carries TRBV30 and TRBJ1-1; D may be TRBD1 (6 bases). This CDR3 is 13 amino acids long. Germline CDR1 is GTSNPN and CDR2 is SVGIG (reference sequence). V was shortened by 3 bases and J by 8 bases, with 16 bases between the two germline ends. CDR3 in DNA: TGTGCCTGGAGAGTAGGGTGGCAGGGGGAAGCTTTCTTT. Translated, it gives CAWRVGWQGEAFF.

The chain recombines TRBV28 with TRBJ2-3; possibly TRBD1 for D (5 bases). CDR3 size: 14 residues. Germline CDR1 reads MDHEN; CDR2 reads SYDVKM. V was clipped by 3 bases and J by 4 bases, with 11 bases between them. The DNA for the CDR3 is TGTGCCAGCAGTTTGGGGCACCTCTCAGATACGCAGTATTTT. This gives the protein CASSLGHLSDTQYF.